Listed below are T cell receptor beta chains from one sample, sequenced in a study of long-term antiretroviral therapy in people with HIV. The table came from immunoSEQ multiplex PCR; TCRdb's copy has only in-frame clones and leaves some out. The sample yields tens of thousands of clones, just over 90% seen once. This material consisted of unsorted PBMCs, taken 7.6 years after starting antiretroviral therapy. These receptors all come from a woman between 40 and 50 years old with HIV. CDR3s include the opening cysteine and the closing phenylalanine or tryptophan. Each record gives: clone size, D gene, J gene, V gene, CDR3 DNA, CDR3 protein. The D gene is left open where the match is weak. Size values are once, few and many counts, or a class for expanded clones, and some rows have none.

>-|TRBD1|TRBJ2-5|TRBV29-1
TGCAGCGTTGGGACAGGGGTCCAAGAGACCCAGTACTTC
CSVGTGVQETQYF
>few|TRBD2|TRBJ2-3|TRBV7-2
TGTGCCAGCAGCTGGGGGACTAGCGGCGCGCACTGGAGGGATACGCAGTATTTT
CASSWGTSGAHWRDTQYF
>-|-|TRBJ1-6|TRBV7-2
TGTGCCAGCAGCTTACTCTCTTCCGAGGGATCTCATTCACCCCTCCACTTT
CASSLLSSEGSHSPLHF
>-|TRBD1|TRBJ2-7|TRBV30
TGTGCCTGGAGTGCCCCGGGACAGCTACTCTACGAGCAGTACTTC
CAWSAPGQLLYEQYF
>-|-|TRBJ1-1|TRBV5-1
TGCGCCAGCAGCTTTCAGGGGCCCACTGAAGCTTTCTTT
CASSFQGPTEAFF
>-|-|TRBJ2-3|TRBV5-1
TGCGCCAGCAGCTTTCCCGAGTCCGCAGATACGCAGTATTTT
CASSFPESADTQYF
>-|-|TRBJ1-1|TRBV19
TGTGCCAGTAGTAGCGTGGGGGCGAGGTACACTGAAGCTTTCTTT
CASSSVGARYTEAFF
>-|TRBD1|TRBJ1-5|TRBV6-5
TGTGCCAGCAGTTACGACAGGGAAAGCAATCAGCCCCAGCATTTT
CASSYDRESNQPQHF
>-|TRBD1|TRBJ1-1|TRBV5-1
TGCGCCAGCAGCCGCCGAGCGGGCCAGGGGGCAACTGAAGCTTTCTTT
CASSRRAGQGATEAFF
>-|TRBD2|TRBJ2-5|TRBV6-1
TGTGCCATCGGATCGAGCGGGGGGAAAGAGACCCAGTACTTC
CAIGSSGGKETQYF
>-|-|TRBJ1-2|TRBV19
TGTGCCAGTAGTATAGCTTCCACTGAATATGGCTACACCTTC
CASSIASTEYGYTF
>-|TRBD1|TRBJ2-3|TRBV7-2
TGTGCCAGCAGCGGACAGGGGGGGCCGAGAGATACGCAGTATTTT
CASSGQGGPRDTQYF
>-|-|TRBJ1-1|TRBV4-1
TGCGCCAGCAGCCAAGATAGAGGACGAACGACTGAAGCTTTCTTT
CASSQDRGRTTEAFF
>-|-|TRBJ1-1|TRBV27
TGTGCCAGCAGTTTTTTCGGGACACTGAACACTGAAGCTTTCTTT
CASSFFGTLNTEAFF
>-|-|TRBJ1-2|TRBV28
TGTGCCAGCGAGACGGCCTTAGGCTCTAACTATGGCTACACCTTC
CASETALGSNYGYTF
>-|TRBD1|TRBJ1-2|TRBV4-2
TGTGCCAGCAGCCAAGACCCGGGACAGGGGGAAGGATGGGGCTACACCTTC
CASSQDPGQGEGWGYTF
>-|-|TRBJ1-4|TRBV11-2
TGTGCCAGCAGCCCGGACCTGGTGAATGAAAAACTGTTTTTT
CASSPDLVNEKLFF
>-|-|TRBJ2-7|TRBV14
TGTGCCAGCAGCCCCGGCAGAGGACCAGGGCACGAGCAGTACTTC
CASSPGRGPGHEQYF
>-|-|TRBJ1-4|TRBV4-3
TGCGCCAGCAGCCAGGAGAACACGGCAACTAATGAAAAACTGTTTTTT
CASSQENTATNEKLFF
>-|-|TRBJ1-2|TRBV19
TGTGCCAGTAGGAGGGGCAGCACTAACTATGGCTACACCTTC
CASRRGSTNYGYTF
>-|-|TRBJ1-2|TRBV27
TGTGCCAGCAGCCCCGGCGGGAACTATGGCTACACCTTC
CASSPGGNYGYTF
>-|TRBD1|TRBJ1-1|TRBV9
TGTGCCAGCAGCGTAGGTCAGGGACAGACGAACACTGAAGCTTTCTTT
CASSVGQGQTNTEAFF
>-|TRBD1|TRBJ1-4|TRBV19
TGTGCCAGTCGAGCCGATCGGGACAGGGCTGAAAAACTGTTTTTT
CASRADRDRAEKLFF
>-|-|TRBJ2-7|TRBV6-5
TGTGCCAGCCTTATTTTGCACGAGCAGTACTTC
CASLILHEQYF
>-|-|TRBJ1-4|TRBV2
TGTGCCAGCAGTCAACAGGGTGCAACTAATGAAAAACTGTTTTTT
CASSQQGATNEKLFF
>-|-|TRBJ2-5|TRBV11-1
TGTGCCAGCAGCTTAGGAGGGAGACATCGGGGAGAGACCCAGTACTTC
CASSLGGRHRGETQYF
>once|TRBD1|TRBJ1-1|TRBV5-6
TGTGCCAGCAGCCGCGGACAGGGTAGGGACACTGAAGCTTTCTTT
CASSRGQGRDTEAFF
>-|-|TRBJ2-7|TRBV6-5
TGTGCCAGCAGGCAGTTGTCGGGGCTCGAGCAGTACTTC
CASRQLSGLEQYF
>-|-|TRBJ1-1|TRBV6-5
TGTGCCAGCAGTTACTCGAGGAGGAACACTGAAGCTTTCTTT
CASSYSRRNTEAFF
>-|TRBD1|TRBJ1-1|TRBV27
TGTGCCAGCAGTTCCGACAGGGGGCTGGACACTGAAGCTTTCTTT
CASSSDRGLDTEAFF
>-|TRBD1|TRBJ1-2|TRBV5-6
TGTGCCAGCAGCTTGGCCGACAGGGACTATGGCTACACCTTC
CASSLADRDYGYTF
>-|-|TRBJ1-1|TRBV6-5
TGTGCCAGCAGTTACTCGAGCAGGTATGCCACCACTGAAGCTTTCTTT
CASSYSSRYATTEAFF
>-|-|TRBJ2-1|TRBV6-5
TGTGCCAGCGTGGGGGGGGCCGATCTCCACAATGAGCAGTTCTTC
CASVGGADLHNEQFF
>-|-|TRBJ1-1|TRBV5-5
TGTGCCAGCAGCTTGAGTCCCGCGAACACTGAAGCTTTCTTT
CASSLSPANTEAFF
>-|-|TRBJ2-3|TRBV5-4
TGTGCCAGCAGCTTTGATGGGAAGAGAGCTGGTACGCAGTATTTT
CASSFDGKRAGTQYF
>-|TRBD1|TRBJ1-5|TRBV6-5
TGTGCCAGCAGTACAACAACAGGGGCCACGAAGCCCCAGCATTTT
CASSTTTGATKPQHF
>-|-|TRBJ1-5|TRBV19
TGTGCCAGTACCCAAGTAGGAGTAGTCCGGGTTCAGCCCCAGCATTTT
CASTQVGVVRVQPQHF
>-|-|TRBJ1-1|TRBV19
TGTGCCAGTAGTATTTTACCACAGGGTGGGACTGAAGCTTTCTTT
CASSILPQGGTEAFF
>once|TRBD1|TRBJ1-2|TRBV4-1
TGCGCCAGCAGCCTCGAACAGGGGGCGTATGGCTACACCTTC
CASSLEQGAYGYTF
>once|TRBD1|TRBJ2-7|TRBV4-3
TGCGCCAGCAGCCAGGGACAGGGGATCTCCTACGAGCAGTACTTC
CASSQGQGISYEQYF
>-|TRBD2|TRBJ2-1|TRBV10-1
TGCGCCAGCAGTGATGGCGGGGGGGCCTACAATGAGCAGTTCTTC
CASSDGGGAYNEQFF
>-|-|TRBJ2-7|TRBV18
TGTGCCAGCTCACCCCAGGGTTACACCTACGAGCAGTACTTC
CASSPQGYTYEQYF
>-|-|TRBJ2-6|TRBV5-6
TGTGCCAGCAGCTTGAGCCCACATCCCGGGGCCAACGTCCTGACTTTC
CASSLSPHPGANVLTF
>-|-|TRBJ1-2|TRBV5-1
TGCGCCAGCAGCTTGGAGGGTCACCTCTATGGCTACACCTTC
CASSLEGHLYGYTF
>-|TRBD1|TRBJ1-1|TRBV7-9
TGTGCCAGCAGCTTAGCGTTCGCGAGACAGGGACGGGCTGAAGCTTTCTTT
CASSLAFARQGRAEAFF
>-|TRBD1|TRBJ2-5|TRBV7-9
TGTGCCAGCAGCCCAAATCAGGGACAGGGACGACAAGAGACCCAGTACTTC
CASSPNQGQGRQETQYF